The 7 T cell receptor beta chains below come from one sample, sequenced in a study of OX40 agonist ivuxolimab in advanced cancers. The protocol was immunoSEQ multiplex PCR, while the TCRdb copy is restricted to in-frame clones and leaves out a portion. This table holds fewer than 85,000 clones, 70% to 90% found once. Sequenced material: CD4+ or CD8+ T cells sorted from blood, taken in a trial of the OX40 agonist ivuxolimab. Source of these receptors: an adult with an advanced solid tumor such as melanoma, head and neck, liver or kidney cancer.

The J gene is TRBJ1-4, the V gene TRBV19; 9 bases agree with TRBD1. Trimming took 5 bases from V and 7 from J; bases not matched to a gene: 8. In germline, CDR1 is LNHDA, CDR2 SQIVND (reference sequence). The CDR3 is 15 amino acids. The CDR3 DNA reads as TGTGCCAGTAGTTTGAGCCGGGACAGGGTTGAAAAACTGTTTTTT. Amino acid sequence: CASSLSRDRVEKLFF.

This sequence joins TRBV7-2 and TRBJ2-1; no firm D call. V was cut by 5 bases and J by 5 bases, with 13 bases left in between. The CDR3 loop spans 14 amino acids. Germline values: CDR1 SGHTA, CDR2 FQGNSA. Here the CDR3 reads CASSTRRTDNEQFF. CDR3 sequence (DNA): TGTGCCAGCAGCACCCGGCGGACGGACAATGAGCAGTTCTTC. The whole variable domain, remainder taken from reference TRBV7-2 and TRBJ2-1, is GAGVSQSPSNKVTEKGKDVELRCDPISGHTALYWYRQSLGQGLEFLIYFQGNSAPDKSGLPSDRFSAERTGGSVSTLTIQRTQQEDSAVYLCASSTRRTDNEQFFGPGTRLTVL.

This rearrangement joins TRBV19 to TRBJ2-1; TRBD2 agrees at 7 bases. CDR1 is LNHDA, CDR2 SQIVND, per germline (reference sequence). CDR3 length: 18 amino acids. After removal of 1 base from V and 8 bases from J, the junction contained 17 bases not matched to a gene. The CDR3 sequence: CASSIAPRGAGMSDEQFF. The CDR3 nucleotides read TGTGCCAGTAGTATAGCCCCTCGTGGAGCGGGAATGAGCGATGAGCAGTTCTTC.

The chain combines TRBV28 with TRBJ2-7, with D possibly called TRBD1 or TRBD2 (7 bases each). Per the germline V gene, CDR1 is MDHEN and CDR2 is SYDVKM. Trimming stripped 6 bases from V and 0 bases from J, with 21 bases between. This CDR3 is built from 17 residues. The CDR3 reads CASSLGGGGPYSYEQYF. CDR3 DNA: TGTGCCAGCAGCCTAGGGGGCGGGGGTCCCTACTCCTACGAGCAGTACTTC.

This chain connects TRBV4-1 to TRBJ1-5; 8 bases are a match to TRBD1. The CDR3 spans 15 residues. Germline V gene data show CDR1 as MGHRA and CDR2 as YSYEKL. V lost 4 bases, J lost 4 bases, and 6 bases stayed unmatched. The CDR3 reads CASSRLGQANQPQHF. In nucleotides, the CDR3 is TGCGCCAGCAGCCGCCTGGGACAGGCTAATCAGCCCCAGCATTTT.

The CDR3 DNA reads as TGTGCCAGCAGGAAGGACAGGGAGGGCAATCAGCCCCAGCATTTT. Its translation: CASRKDREGNQPQHF. The chain combines TRBV6-1 with TRBJ1-5; 8 nucleotides agree with TRBD1. Germline CDR1 MNHNS, CDR2 SASEGT. J lost 2 bases, V lost 6 bases, and 6 bases had no gene match. The CDR3 runs 15 residues.

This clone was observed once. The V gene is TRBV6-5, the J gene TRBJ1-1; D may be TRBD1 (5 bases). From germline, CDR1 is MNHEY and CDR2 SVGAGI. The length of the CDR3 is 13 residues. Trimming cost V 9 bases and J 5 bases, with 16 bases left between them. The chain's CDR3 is CASTSSGGTEAFF. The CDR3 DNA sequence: TGTGCCAGTACCTCGTCCGGGGGGACTGAAGCTTTCTTT.